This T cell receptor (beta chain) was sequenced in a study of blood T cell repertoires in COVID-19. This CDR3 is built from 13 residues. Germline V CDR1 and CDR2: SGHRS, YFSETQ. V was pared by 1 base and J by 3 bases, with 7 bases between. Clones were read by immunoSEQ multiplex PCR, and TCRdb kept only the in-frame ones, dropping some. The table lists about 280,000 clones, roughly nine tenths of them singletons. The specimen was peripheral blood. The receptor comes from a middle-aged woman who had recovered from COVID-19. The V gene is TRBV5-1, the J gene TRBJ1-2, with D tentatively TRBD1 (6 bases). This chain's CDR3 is CASSLNRDYGYTF. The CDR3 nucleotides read TGCGCCAGCAGCTTGAACAGGGACTATGGCTACACCTTC. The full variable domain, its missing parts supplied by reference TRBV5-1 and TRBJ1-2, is KAGVTQTPRYLIKTRGQQVTLSCSPISGHRSVSWYQQTPGQGLQFLFEYFSETQRNKGNFPGRFSGRQFSNSRSEMNVSTLELGDSALYLCASSLNRDYGYTFGSGTRLTVV.